Listed here are 17 T cell receptor beta chains from one sample, sequenced in a study of blood T cell repertoires in COVID-19. Data came from immunoSEQ multiplex PCR; TCRdb stores just in-frame clones and leaves some out. The sample yields roughly 300,000 clones, around 87% seen once. The sequenced sample consisted of peripheral blood. These receptor sequences come from a woman aged 50 to 60 who had recovered from COVID-19.

This rearrangement joins TRBV18 to TRBJ2-3, with 10 bases matching TRBD2. CDR1 and CDR2 (germline): KGHSH, LQKENI. Trimming removed 3 bases from V and 1 base from J; junction bases left unmatched: 7. This CDR3 has 17 residues. The CDR3 DNA follows: TGTGCCAGCTCACCGATACCTAGCGGGAGTGGCACAGATACGCAGTATTTT. It encodes CASSPIPSGSGTDTQYF.

This clone was seen once. The rearrangement joins TRBV30 to TRBJ2-1; weak D call: TRBD2 (5 bases). Germline CDR1 reads GTSNPN; CDR2 reads SVGIG (reference sequence). This CDR3 is built from 13 residues. The ends were cut back, 7 bases at V and 5 bases at J, with 15 bases in the middle. CDR3 region: CASIASKNNEQFF. CDR3 nucleotides: TGTGCCTCAATAGCGAGTAAGAACAATGAGCAGTTCTTC.

This clone was observed a handful of times. The chain combines TRBV18 with TRBJ1-1, with 7 bases fitting TRBD1. After removal of 4 bases from V and 1 base from J, the junction contained 3 bases not matched to a gene. Germline CDR1 reads KGHSH; CDR2 reads LQKENI. The CDR3 is 14 amino acids. CDR3 DNA: TGTGCCAGCTCACTACGACAGGGGAACACTGAAGCTTTCTTT. It is translated as CASSLRQGNTEAFF.

V gene TRBV30 combines with J gene TRBJ1-1; 10 positions agree with TRBD1. This CDR3 spans 12 amino acids. The V gene's germline CDR1 is GTSNPN and CDR2 SVGIG (reference sequence). V was clipped by 5 bases and J by 11 bases; unmatched bases: 8. The CDR3 DNA reads as TGTGCCTGGGTGACAGGGGGCGTCGGGGCTTTCTTT. This gives the protein CAWVTGGVGAFF.

The chain couples TRBV28 to TRBJ1-1; D is unclear. V was trimmed by 0 bases and J by 4 bases, leaving 3 bases between them. The CDR3 extends over 12 amino acids. Per the germline V gene, CDR1 is MDHEN and CDR2 is SYDVKM. The CDR3 coding sequence is TGTGCCAGCAGTTTATGGGCCACTGAAGCTTTCTTT. Amino acids: CASSLWATEAFF.

The chain couples TRBV6-2 or TRBV6-3 to TRBJ1-6; D gene uncertain. Germline CDR1 and CDR2: MNHEY and SVGEGT. This CDR3 comprises 14 residues. Trimming took 6 bases from V and 7 from J, leaving 13 bases between them. The CDR3 DNA follows: TGTGCCAGCAGCCAGACACCTTCGAATTCACCCCTCCACTTT. Protein: CASSQTPSNSPLHF.

The chain couples TRBV6-6 to TRBJ1-5; tentative D call: TRBD1 (6 bases). Per the germline V gene, CDR1 is MNHNY and CDR2 is SVGAGI (reference sequence). Trimming left V 5 bases short and J 0 bases short, with 11 bases between. The CDR3 sequence is 15 residues long. The CDR3 spells CASSPTGISNQPQHF. As DNA, the CDR3 is TGTGCCAGCAGTCCTACAGGGATTAGCAATCAGCCCCAGCATTTT.

The chain carries TRBV5-4 and TRBJ2-7, with a tentative D call TRBD2 (7 bases). The CDR3 length is 13 residues. Trimming pared 1 base from V and 5 bases from J, leaving 10 bases between. Germline loops: CDR1 SGHNT, CDR2 YYREEE (reference sequence). The DNA of the CDR3 is TGTGCCAGCAGCTTGCGGGGGGCAGACGAGCAGTACTTC. It is translated as CASSLRGADEQYF.

J is TRBJ1-5 and V is TRBV20-1; weak D call: TRBD1 (5 bases). Germline values: CDR1 DFQATT, CDR2 SNEGSKA (reference sequence). V lost 3 bases and J lost 10, with 10 bases in between. This CDR3 has 11 amino acids. CDR3 residues: CSARLTGPQHF. As DNA, the CDR3 is TGCAGTGCTAGGCTAACAGGTCCCCAGCATTTT.

V gene TRBV29-1 combines with J gene TRBJ1-2, with 7 bases that match TRBD1. The germline gives CDR1 SQVTM, CDR2 ANQGSEA. There are 12 residues in the CDR3. The trim removed 3 bases at V and 3 bases at J, leaving 1 base unmatched. Here the CDR3 DNA reads TGCAGCGTTGAGCAGGGGGACTATGGCTACACCTTC. Translated, it gives CSVEQGDYGYTF.

This clone was picked up a small number of times. This chain joins TRBV7-9 and TRBJ2-7; unclear D gene. Trimming stripped 5 bases from V and 1 base from J, with 18 bases between. From germline, CDR1 is SEHNR and CDR2 FQNEAQ (reference sequence). The CDR3 runs 16 residues. DNA of the CDR3: TGTGCCAGCAGCCCCCGAGGTGGCGTGGATTCCTACGAGCAGTACTTC. This translates into CASSPRGGVDSYEQYF.

The chain recombines TRBV14 with TRBJ1-1; D is uncertain. The CDR3 is made up of 14 amino acids. The germline gives CDR1 SGHDN, CDR2 FVKESK. Trimming removed 0 bases at V and 4 bases at J, with 9 bases between. This CDR3 reads CASSQDWGATEAFF. In DNA, the CDR3 is TGTGCCAGCAGCCAAGATTGGGGAGCCACTGAAGCTTTCTTT.

This chain connects TRBV27 to TRBJ2-1, with 8 bases aligning to TRBD2. Germline CDR1 reads MNHEY; CDR2 reads SMNVEV (reference sequence). V shed 7 bases and J 5 bases; nucleotides not matched to a gene: 10. The CDR3 has 15 residues. In DNA, the CDR3 is TGTGCCAGCACCCCGACTTGGCGGGGGGACAATGAGCAGTTCTTC. Protein sequence: CASTPTWRGDNEQFF.

This clone has a single count. This rearrangement joins TRBV12-1 to TRBJ2-7; no DNA check was done on the table's D call, TRBD2. TRBV12-1 is a documented pseudogene. This CDR3 is 14 amino acids long. Here the CDR3 reads CASSSVAEVYEQYF. CDR3 DNA sequence: TGTGCCAGCAGCTCTGTAGCGGAAGTCTACGAGCAGTACTTC.

The gene calls are TRBV6-2 or TRBV6-3 and TRBJ1-2; TRBD1 aligns across 7 bases. CDR3 length: 13 residues. Per the germline V gene, CDR1 is MNHEY and CDR2 is SVGEGT. V was clipped by 6 bases and J by 2 bases; unmatched bases: 3. The CDR3 is CASSPTGNYGYTF. The CDR3 DNA reads TGTGCCAGCAGCCCGACAGGGAACTATGGCTACACCTTC.

This chain joins TRBV6-2 or TRBV6-3 and TRBJ2-7; 9 bases are shared with TRBD2. V gave up 4 bases and J gave up 3 bases; unmatched junction bases: 4. Germline lookup yields CDR1 MNHEY and CDR2 SVGEGT. The CDR3 has 14 amino acids. DNA for the CDR3: TGTGCCAGCAGTTGGTTAGCGGGAGACTACGAGCAGTACTTC. Translating it yields CASSWLAGDYEQYF.

The table lists this clone with a few counts. The genes are TRBV7-2 and TRBJ2-1, with 9 bases aligning to TRBD2. The germline gives CDR1 SGHTA, CDR2 FQGNSA. This CDR3 is 15 amino acids long. The junction had 6 bases not matched to a gene; V was cut back by 5 bases and J by 4 bases. This CDR3 is CASSVGLAEYNEQFF. CDR3 DNA sequence: TGTGCCAGCAGCGTGGGACTAGCCGAGTACAATGAGCAGTTCTTC.